Sequencing of this T cell receptor (beta chain) was carried out in a study of blood T cell repertoires in COVID-19. Study-wide background: Sites in the United States, Italy and Spain provided acute and convalescent COVID-19 samples. PBMCs, B-cell-depleted T cells, or T cells were the source of the cDNA or gDNA that made up the material.

Authors' processing steps: Cell counts per sample came from amplifying reference gene primers. Data came from immunoSEQ multiplex PCR; TCRdb stores just in-frame clones and leaves some out. Clone size and V and J calls were adopted from that table, with D and trimming inferred from the DNA. This sample carries tens of thousands of clones, around 78% of them seen once, and the ten largest clones take about 15%. Germline loops: CDR1 SEHNR, CDR2 FQNEAQ (reference sequence). Trimming removed 5 bases from V and 3 bases from J, with 21 bases in between. The CDR3 sequence is 17 residues long. The rearrangement joins TRBV7-9 to TRBJ2-3; tentative D call: TRBD2 (5 bases). The sequencing input was peripheral blood. The origin of this receptor is a human donor with active or convalescent COVID-19. The donor label of this sample is uncertain. The CDR3 loop is CASSRTTSGIRTDTQYF. DNA for the CDR3: TGTGCCAGCAGCCGTACCACCTCCGGGATTAGAACAGATACGCAGTATTTT.